Each of the 18 T cell receptor beta chains below was sequenced from the same sample in a study of blood T cell repertoires in COVID-19. Generated by immunoSEQ multiplex PCR, the TCRdb table keeps only in-frame clones and is missing some. The data contain about 440,000 clones, around 90% of them seen just once; the ten biggest clones take up approximately 2%. Sequenced sample: PBMCs or T cells enriched from blood (not recorded which). These TCRs come from a woman between 18 and 29 years old with acute COVID-19.

CDR3 region: CASSYPGQVNTEAFF. DNA for the CDR3: TGTGCCAGCAGTTACCCAGGGCAGGTGAACACTGAAGCTTTCTTT. This chain uses TRBV6-5 with TRBJ1-1; D is perhaps TRBD1 (5 bases). The germline V gene encodes CDR1 MNHEY and CDR2 SVGAGI. V gave up 2 bases and J gave up 0 bases, with 10 bases separating them. The CDR3 has 15 residues.

The V call is TRBV28, the J call TRBJ2-7; D perhaps matches TRBD1 (6 bases). V lost 10 bases and J 4 bases, leaving 11 bases between the germline ends. This CDR3 has 11 amino acids. Germline loops: CDR1 MDHEN, CDR2 SYDVKM. The CDR3 spells CATPTGYEQYF. The DNA for the CDR3 is TGTGCCACCCCGACAGGTTACGAGCAGTACTTC.

The genes are TRBV18 and TRBJ2-7; a weak D match, TRBD1 (5 bases). Trimming removed 5 bases from V and 4 bases from J, with 18 bases in between. The CDR3 runs 15 residues. The germline V gene has CDR1 KGHSH and CDR2 LQKENI. CDR3 sequence (DNA): TGTGCCAGCTCAGCCCAAGGGGCGACCCAGTACGAGCAGTACTTC. It specifies CASSAQGATQYEQYF.

This chain connects TRBV28 to TRBJ1-4; D uncertain. Trimming stripped 4 bases from V and 8 bases from J, with 14 bases between. Germline V CDR1 and CDR2: MDHEN, SYDVKM. The CDR3 totals 14 residues. Here the CDR3 DNA reads TGTGCCAGCAGTTCGGGGAGCCTGCGGGAAAAACTGTTTTTT. Translating it yields CASSSGSLREKLFF.

V and J are TRBV6-2 or TRBV6-3 and TRBJ2-7; 8 bases match TRBD2. The J segment lost 4 bases and the V segment lost 2 bases, leaving 7 bases of the junction unmatched. This CDR3 is 15 amino acids long. Germline V lookup: CDR1 MNHEY, CDR2 SVGEGT. The CDR3 DNA is TGTGCCAGCAGTTACCGGGGGGGCGCAGGATACGAGCAGTACTTC. Its protein product is CASSYRGGAGYEQYF.

The CDR3 region is CASSLRAGGSYNEQFF. DNA of the CDR3: TGTGCCAGCAGCCTACGAGCGGGCGGCTCCTACAATGAGCAGTTCTTC. V gene TRBV9 combines with J gene TRBJ2-1, with TRBD2 as a possible D gene (6 bases). The CDR3 totals 16 residues. V was clipped by 4 bases and J by 0 bases, with 14 bases between them. The germline gives CDR1 SGDLS, CDR2 YYNGEE.

This chain joins TRBV7-8 and TRBJ1-3; 7 bases match TRBD1. Germline CDR1 is SGHVS and CDR2 is FQNEAQ. This CDR3 has 16 amino acids. After removal of 2 bases from V and 8 bases from J, the junction contained 12 bases not matched to a gene. The CDR3: CASSLKTGTAGDTIYF. In DNA form, the CDR3 reads TGTGCCAGCAGCTTAAAAACCGGGACAGCTGGGGACACCATATATTTT.

The chain couples TRBV2 to TRBJ2-5; D is undetermined. The CDR3 loop spans 12 amino acids. CDR1 SNHLY and CDR2 FYNNEI come from the germline V gene. The V and J ends lost 5 bases and 3 bases respectively, with 7 bases between them. The CDR3: CASSIQKETQYF. In nucleotides, the CDR3 is TGTGCCAGCAGTATTCAAAAAGAGACCCAGTACTTC. Supplemented by reference TRBV2 and TRBJ2-5, the full variable domain reads EPEVTQTPSHQVTQMGQEVILRCVPISNHLYFYWYRQILGQKVEFLVSFYNNEISEKSEIFDDQFSVERPDGSNFTLKIRSTKLEDSAMYFCASSIQKETQYFGPGTRLLVL.

The chain uses TRBV19 and TRBJ2-7; weak D call: TRBD2 (6 bases). The CDR3 has 14 residues. V dropped 7 bases and J dropped 0 bases, with 13 bases sitting between them. Germline lookup yields CDR1 LNHDA and CDR2 SQIVND (reference sequence). The CDR3 bases are TGTGCCAGTACTCGGGACTCCTCCTCCTACGAGCAGTACTTC. Protein sequence: CASTRDSSSYEQYF.

This chain links TRBV7-8 with TRBJ2-3; 14 positions agree with TRBD2. The CDR3 covers 19 residues. With 3 bases clipped from V and 2 bases from J, the junction kept 10 bases outside the gene matches. Germline CDR1 and CDR2: SGHVS and FQNEAQ. The CDR3 nucleotides are TGTGCCAGCAGCTTCAAGAGGACTAGCGGGAGGTCTTCCACAGATACGCAGTATTTT. Protein product: CASSFKRTSGRSSTDTQYF.

The V and J genes are TRBV5-1 and TRBJ1-5, with 7 bases aligning to TRBD1. With 0 bases clipped from V and 1 base from J, the junction kept 4 bases outside the gene matches. The CDR3 has 16 amino acids. Per the germline V gene, CDR1 is SGHRS and CDR2 is YFSETQ. CDR3 in DNA: TGCGCCAGCAGCTTGGAAGGGGGCTACAGCAATCAGCCCCAGCATTTT. It codes for CASSLEGGYSNQPQHF.

V usage is TRBV18 and J usage is TRBJ1-3, with 7 bases fitting TRBD1. The CDR3 runs 13 residues. Germline assignment: CDR1 KGHSH and CDR2 LQKENI. Germline trimming cut 4 bases from V and 8 bases from J; bases unmatched to any gene: 5. CDR3 sequence (DNA): TGTGCCAGCTCACTGGGACAGATGGACACCATATATTTT. Translating it yields CASSLGQMDTIYF.

The chain couples TRBV5-1 to TRBJ2-1; D ambiguous. Germline V lookup: CDR1 SGHRS, CDR2 YFSETQ. Trimming removed 0 bases from V and 5 bases from J, with 9 bases in between. The CDR3 sequence is 14 residues long. This chain's CDR3 is CASSLAALNNEQFF. DNA for the CDR3: TGCGCCAGCAGCTTGGCCGCGCTGAACAATGAGCAGTTCTTC.

This rearrangement joins TRBV7-2 to TRBJ2-1, with TRBD1 identical over 8 bases. Looked up from germline, CDR1 is SGHTA and CDR2 is FQGNSA. CDR3 length: 15 residues. After removal of 5 bases from V and 4 bases from J, the junction contained 7 bases not matched to a gene. CDR3 sequence: CASSVDRGLYNEQFF. CDR3 nucleotide sequence: TGTGCCAGCAGCGTTGACAGGGGACTTTACAATGAGCAGTTCTTC.

V is TRBV19 and J is TRBJ1-5, with D maybe TRBD1 (6 bases). The ends were cut back, 6 bases at V and 6 bases at J, with 15 bases in the middle. Looked up from germline, CDR1 is LNHDA and CDR2 is SQIVND (reference sequence). The CDR3 loop spans 14 amino acids. The CDR3 DNA sequence: TGTGCCAGTAGCGTGGGGGGGGCAGGTCAGCCCCAGCATTTT. Its translation: CASSVGGAGQPQHF. Drawing the rest from reference TRBV19 and TRBJ1-5, the complete variable domain is DGGITQSPKYLFRKEGQNVTLSCEQNLNHDAMYWYRQDPGQGLRLIYYSQIVNDFQKGDIAEGYSVSREKKESFPLTVTSAQKNPTAFYLCASSVGGAGQPQHFGDGTRLSIL.

This clone is medium-sized within its sample. This chain connects TRBV18 to TRBJ1-1, with TRBD1 identical over 7 bases. Looked up from germline, CDR1 is KGHSH and CDR2 is LQKENI. CDR3 size: 14 residues. The J segment lost 3 bases and the V segment lost 3 bases, leaving 4 bases of the junction unmatched. CDR3 bases: TGTGCCAGCTCACCGACAGGGTATTACACTGAAGCTTTCTTT. Amino acid sequence: CASSPTGYYTEAFF.

The J gene is TRBJ1-2, the V gene TRBV6-5, with unresolved D. Germline assignment: CDR1 MNHEY and CDR2 SVGAGI. Trimming cost V 6 bases and J 3 bases, with 14 bases left between them. The CDR3 is 14 amino acids. Here the CDR3 DNA reads TGTGCCAGCAGCGACTTCCGAGGAGACTATGGCTACACCTTC. Its protein is CASSDFRGDYGYTF.

The V gene is TRBV6-5, the J gene TRBJ2-1; 10 bases agree with TRBD1. CDR3 length: 16 amino acids. Germline CDR1 MNHEY, CDR2 SVGAGI. V dropped 0 bases and J dropped 5; count of bases not matched to a gene: 4. Here the CDR3 DNA reads TGTGCCAGCAGTTACTCGATGGGACAGGGGAACAATGAGCAGTTCTTC. It is translated as CASSYSMGQGNNEQFF.